These T cell receptor beta chains were read from a single sample in a study of cytomegalovirus exposure and HLA in healthy donors. Only in-frame clones appear in the TCRdb table, and some are missing; sequencing was by immunoSEQ multiplex PCR. Of about 170,000 clones in the sample, roughly 81% were seen once. Sequencing input: PBMCs. The receptors here all came from a man between 18 and 29 years old in good health and CMV-seropositive. CDR3s include the opening cysteine and the closing phenylalanine or tryptophan. Fields, in order: D gene, clone size, V gene, J gene, CDR3 protein, CDR3 DNA. The D gene is left open where the match is weak. The listing skips clone size in some rows; elsewhere it reads once, few, many or a size class.

TRBD1	once	TRBV19	TRBJ2-7	CASSNPGQGAAYEQYF	TGTGCCAGTAGTAACCCCGGCCAGGGGGCGGCCTACGAGCAGTACTTC
.	.	TRBV2	TRBJ2-1	CASSEDRASYNEQFF	TGTGCCAGCAGTGAAGACAGGGCCTCCTACAATGAGCAGTTCTTC
TRBD2	.	TRBV29-1	TRBJ2-5	CSVRGGETQYF	TGCAGCGTACGGGGAGGGGAGACCCAGTACTTC
.	.	TRBV4-3	TRBJ1-3	CASSLWGETNTIYF	TGCGCCAGCAGCCTCTGGGGGGAAACGAACACCATATATTTT
.	.	TRBV7-6	TRBJ2-3	CASSLKGHGTDTQYF	TGTGCCAGCAGCTTAAAGGGACACGGCACAGATACGCAGTATTTT
TRBD1	.	TRBV19	TRBJ1-1	CASSIRQGRAFF	TGTGCCAGTAGTATCCGACAGGGTCGAGCTTTCTTT
.	.	TRBV7-2	TRBJ2-1	CASSIYGSDEQFF	TGTGCCAGCAGCATCTACGGGTCCGATGAGCAGTTCTTC
TRBD2	.	TRBV4-3	TRBJ2-7	CASSQGTSGTYEQYF	TGCGCCAGCAGCCAAGGGACTAGCGGAACCTACGAGCAGTACTTC
TRBD1	.	TRBV2	TRBJ2-2	CASSALLRGQGRTGELFF	TGTGCCAGCAGTGCCCTCCTTAGGGGACAGGGGAGGACCGGGGAGCTGTTTTTT
TRBD2	.	TRBV4-1	TRBJ2-1	CASSQDRASGGYNEQFF	TGCGCCAGCAGCCAAGATCGGGCTAGCGGGGGGTACAATGAGCAGTTCTTC
.	many	TRBV20-1	TRBJ1-2	CSAVEGGYTF	TGCAGTGCTGTCGAGGGTGGCTACACCTTC
TRBD1	.	TRBV5-1	TRBJ2-7	CASSFGTGPYEQYF	TGCGCCAGCAGCTTCGGGACAGGTCCCTACGAGCAGTACTTC
.	.	TRBV7-9	TRBJ2-7	CSSSHSYEQYF	TGTTCCAGCAGCCATTCCTACGAGCAGTACTTC
.	.	TRBV6-1	TRBJ2-3	CASSESSRGDTQYF	TGTGCCAGCAGTGAAAGTAGCCGGGGTGATACGCAGTATTTT
TRBD1	.	TRBV5-1	TRBJ1-1	CASSWDRSTEAFF	TGCGCCAGCAGCTGGGACAGGAGCACTGAAGCTTTCTTT
TRBD2	once	TRBV7-6	TRBJ2-1	CASSLGSGGERYEQFF	TGTGCCAGCAGCTTAGGTAGCGGGGGGGAAAGGTATGAGCAGTTCTTC
.	once	TRBV2	TRBJ1-6	CASSTPGTFNSPLHF	TGTGCCAGCAGTACCCCCGGGACATTTAATTCACCCCTCCACTTT